The 16 T cell receptor beta chains presented below share a single source sample, sequenced in a study of CD8 T cells in ankylosing spondylitis. TCRdb re-analysed the 5' RACE reads in MiXCR, keeping a single row per CDR3 protein. The sample shows about 240,000 distinct CDR3 sequences, roughly 8.6% of them seen only once. Material for sequencing was blood, either unsorted or a sorted T cell fraction (not recorded which). Every receptor here comes from a male donor with ankylosing spondylitis or in good health (not recorded which).

The V gene is TRBV5-1, the J gene TRBJ2-1; the match to TRBD1 covers 11 bases. From germline, CDR1 is SGHRS and CDR2 YFSETQ. The V gene end was trimmed by 2 bases and the J gene end by 7 bases; junction bases not matched to a gene: 5. The CDR3 length is 15 residues. CDR3 DNA sequence: TGCGCCAGCAGCTTTGGACAGGGGGCCATGAATGAGCAGTTCTTC. Translated, it gives CASSFGQGAMNEQFF.

There are many counts of this clonotype. The chain carries TRBV7-3 and TRBJ2-3; TRBD2 agrees at 11 bases. Germline assignment: CDR1 SGHTA and CDR2 FQGTGA. The CDR3 runs 16 residues. Trimming cost V 5 bases and J 4 bases; bases outside gene matches: 8. Written as DNA, the CDR3 is TGTGCCAGCAGCGTCGGAATAGCGGGAGGGTCAGATACGCAGTATTTT. Residues: CASSVGIAGGSDTQYF.

This clonotype has ten or more counts. This chain joins TRBV5-1 and TRBJ2-1; maybe TRBD1 (5 bases). Trimming removed 0 bases from V and 9 bases from J, with 13 bases in between. This CDR3 region has 14 residues. Per germline, CDR1 SGHRS and CDR2 YFSETQ. CDR3 residues: CASSLEQGLTEQFF. In DNA form, the CDR3 reads TGCGCCAGCAGCTTGGAGCAGGGCCTCACTGAGCAGTTCTTC.

This clonotype was seen many times. The genes are TRBV7-2 and TRBJ1-5; no definite D call. Trimming shortened V by 5 bases and J by 0 bases, and 14 bases separated the two germline ends. CDR3 length equals 16 residues. Germline CDR1 SGHTA, CDR2 FQGNSA. This chain's CDR3 is CASSRREGSSNQPQHF. CDR3 in DNA: TGTGCCAGCAGCCGCCGTGAGGGATCTAGCAATCAGCCCCAGCATTTT.

The chain combines TRBV6-2 or TRBV6-3 with TRBJ2-1, with TRBD2 matching 10 bases. V shed 0 bases, J shed 0 bases, and the junction held 8 bases outside the gene matches. The CDR3 totals 19 residues. Germline CDR1 reads MNHEY; CDR2 reads SVGEGT. CDR3 protein: CASSYSSVAGGYSYNEQFF. The CDR3 bases are TGTGCCAGCAGTTACTCCTCGGTAGCGGGGGGATACTCCTACAATGAGCAGTTCTTC.

This clonotype was detected ten times or more. The V gene is TRBV29-1, the J gene TRBJ2-5; D might be TRBD2 (6 bases). Per germline, CDR1 SQVTM and CDR2 ANQGSEA. This CDR3 spans 16 amino acids. The ends were cut back, 4 bases at V and 4 bases at J, with 22 bases in the middle. The CDR3 here is CSVVGLAYTGTETQYF. In DNA, the CDR3 is TGCAGCGTTGTCGGCCTAGCGTACACGGGCACAGAGACCCAGTACTTC.

V and J are TRBV20-1 and TRBJ1-3; no clear D. Germline V gene sequence: CDR1 DFQATT, CDR2 SNEGSKA (reference sequence). Trimming took 3 bases from V and 3 from J, leaving 9 bases between them. CDR3 size: 13 residues. Written as DNA, the CDR3 is TGCAGTGCTAGCGCTCCCCTTGGAAACACCATATATTTT. Translated, it gives CSASAPLGNTIYF.

This clonotype was seen repeatedly, ten times or more. The chain employs TRBV7-2 and TRBJ1-1; 7 bases align to TRBD1. The CDR3 extends over 14 amino acids. V lost 6 bases, J lost 5 bases, and 9 bases stayed unmatched. Germline V gene lookup returns CDR1 SGHTA and CDR2 FQGNSA. The CDR3 here is CASRPGQRITEAFF. In DNA, the CDR3 is TGTGCCAGCAGGCCGGGACAGCGAATAACTGAAGCTTTCTTT.

Many counts were recorded for this clonotype. The V and J genes are TRBV15 and TRBJ1-1; possibly TRBD1 for D (5 bases). The V end lost 9 bases, the J end lost 4 bases, and 18 bases lay between the germline ends. Germline assignment: CDR1 LNHNV and CDR2 YYDKDF (reference sequence). This CDR3 is 14 amino acids long. CDR3 sequence reads: CATEQGGISTEAFF. In DNA, the CDR3 is TGTGCCACGGAGCAGGGCGGAATAAGCACTGAAGCTTTCTTT.

The table lists this clonotype with many counts. The rearrangement joins TRBV7-2 to TRBJ2-3; 7 bases align to TRBD1. With V trimmed by 4 bases and J by 8 bases, 12 bases remained unmatched. This CDR3 is 15 amino acids long. Germline V gene data show CDR1 as SGHTA and CDR2 as FQGNSA. CDR3: CASSSRGQAVGTQYF. CDR3 in DNA: TGTGCCAGCAGCTCCAGAGGACAGGCCGTCGGTACGCAGTATTTT.

The chain couples TRBV5-1 to TRBJ2-1, with no clear D. Germline CDR1 reads SGHRS; CDR2 reads YFSETQ. The CDR3 is made up of 12 amino acids. With 0 bases removed from V and 12 bases from J, the gap between germline ends came to 10 bases. CDR3 DNA: TGCGCCAGCAGCTTGGAAGGTGACACGCAGTTCTTC. This encodes CASSLEGDTQFF.

This clonotype was counted at least ten times. The rearrangement uses TRBV6-1 and TRBJ2-7, with TRBD1 matching over 7 bases. V was pared by 1 base and J by 3 bases, with 3 bases of the junction left unmatched. CDR1 MNHNS and CDR2 SASEGT come from the germline V gene. The CDR3 covers 14 residues. The CDR3 DNA is TGTGCCAGCAGTGAAGAGGGGGCGTACTACGAGCAGTACTTC. Encoded protein: CASSEEGAYYEQYF.

This clonotype was recorded many times. J is TRBJ2-3 and V is TRBV20-1; 7 bases map to TRBD2. The CDR3 runs 13 residues. Germline CDR1 is DFQATT and CDR2 is SNEGSKA (reference sequence). J lost 1 base, V lost 5 bases, and 3 bases had no gene match. CDR3 DNA: TGCAGTGCTGGGGGGGTCGGCACAGATACGCAGTATTTT. Translating it yields CSAGGVGTDTQYF.

This clonotype was detected ten times or more. The chain links TRBV24-1 to TRBJ2-7; 11 bases map to TRBD2. The germline gives CDR1 KGHDR, CDR2 SFDVKD. This CDR3 spans 16 amino acids. The V gene end was trimmed by 0 bases and the J gene end by 4 bases; junction bases not matched to a gene: 4. The CDR3 sequence is CATSDLGTSGVYEQYF. The CDR3 DNA is TGTGCCACCAGTGATTTGGGGACTAGCGGAGTTTACGAGCAGTACTTC.

This rearrangement joins TRBV18 to TRBJ2-1; TRBD1 or TRBD2 may be the D gene (6 bases each). V was pared by 0 bases and J by 8 bases, with 11 bases between. The germline CDR1 and CDR2 sequences are KGHSH and LQKENI. The CDR3 contains 14 residues. The chain's CDR3 is CASSPPEGGHEQFF. CDR3 bases: TGTGCCAGCTCACCACCGGAAGGGGGGCATGAGCAGTTCTTC.

For this clonotype: A much larger clone sits a single nucleotide away, making a read error possible. The genes are TRBV7-2 and TRBJ2-1; TRBD1 matches at 8 bases. Looked up from germline, CDR1 is SGHTA and CDR2 is FQGNSA. This CDR3 is 17 amino acids long. The CDR3: CASSLVQGDASYNVQFF. In DNA, the CDR3 is TGTGCCAGCAGCTTAGTACAGGGGGACGCATCCTACAATGTGCAGTTCTTC.